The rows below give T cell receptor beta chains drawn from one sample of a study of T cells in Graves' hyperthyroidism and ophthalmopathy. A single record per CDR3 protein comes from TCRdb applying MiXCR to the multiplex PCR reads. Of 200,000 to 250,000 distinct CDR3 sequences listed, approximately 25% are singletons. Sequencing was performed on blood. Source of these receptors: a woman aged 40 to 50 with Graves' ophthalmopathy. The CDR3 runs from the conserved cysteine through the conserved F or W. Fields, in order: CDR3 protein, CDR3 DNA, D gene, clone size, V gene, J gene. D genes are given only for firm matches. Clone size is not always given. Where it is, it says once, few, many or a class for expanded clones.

CASSPPRTGPQETQYF,TGTGCCAGCAGTCCACCTCGGACAGGCCCCCAAGAGACCCAGTACTTC,TRBD1,many,TRBV6-5,TRBJ2-5
CATGTGLAGLEQYF,TGTGCCACTGGGACCGGACTAGCGGGACTTGAGCAGTACTTC,TRBD2,many,TRBV12-3/TRBV12-4,TRBJ2-7
CASSEDGQYWETQYF,TGTGCCAGCAGTGAAGACGGGCAGTACTGGGAGACCCAGTACTTC,.,many,TRBV6-1,TRBJ2-5
CASSPIGRDTGELFF,TGTGCCAGCTCACCAATCGGCAGGGACACCGGGGAGCTGTTTTTT,.,few,TRBV18,TRBJ2-2
CASSFSLPSGQRQETQYF,TGTGCCAGCAGTTTCTCCCTTCCTTCAGGACAGAGACAAGAGACCCAGTACTTC,.,many,TRBV28,TRBJ2-5
CASTYATEAFF,TGTGCCAGCACTTACGCCACTGAAGCTTTCTTT,.,.,TRBV12-3/TRBV12-4,TRBJ1-1
CAWMWYTEAFF,TGTGCCTGGATGTGGTACACTGAAGCTTTCTTT,.,many,TRBV30,TRBJ1-1
CASSLDQPGPYYEQYF,TGTGCCAGCAGCTTGGACCAACCGGGACCTTACTACGAGCAGTACTTC,.,many,TRBV7-6,TRBJ2-7
CASSYGLAYEQYF,TGTGCCAGCAGTTACGGACTCGCCTACGAGCAGTACTTC,.,.,TRBV28,TRBJ2-7
CASSLGRAPQPQHF,TGTGCCAGCAGCTTAGGCAGGGCACCCCAGCCCCAGCATTTT,.,.,TRBV7-2,TRBJ1-5
CASSLGETRGAFF,TGTGCCAGCAGCTTGGGGGAAACCCGGGGAGCTTTCTTT,.,many,TRBV7-9,TRBJ1-1
CASGSGAYTGELFF,TGTGCCAGCGGGTCAGGGGCTTACACCGGGGAGCTGTTTTTT,.,many,TRBV7-3,TRBJ2-2
CASRLGHLGSQPQHF,TGTGCCAGCAGACTAGGACACCTAGGGAGTCAGCCCCAGCATTTT,.,many,TRBV6-5,TRBJ1-5
CAISESETPYEQYF,TGTGCCATCAGTGAGTCCGAGACCCCCTACGAGCAGTACTTC,.,.,TRBV10-3,TRBJ2-7
CASSPRGTYGYTF,TGTGCCAGCAGCCCCAGGGGCACCTATGGCTACACCTTC,.,.,TRBV27,TRBJ1-2
CSVDAGEYGYTF,TGCAGCGTTGACGCAGGAGAGTATGGCTACACCTTC,.,many,TRBV29-1,TRBJ1-2
CASSGGGRGTEAFF,TGTGCCAGCAGTGGAGGGGGGCGGGGCACTGAAGCTTTCTTT,.,many,TRBV25-1,TRBJ1-1
CASRQQGRGTQYF,TGTGCCAGCAGACAACAGGGGAGGGGGACCCAGTACTTC,.,few,TRBV12-3/TRBV12-4,TRBJ2-5
CASSLRAWYQETQYF,TGTGCCAGCAGTTTAAGGGCATGGTACCAAGAGACCCAGTACTTC,.,.,TRBV12-3/TRBV12-4,TRBJ2-5
CASSKDSLNQPQHF,TGTGCCAGTAGTAAGGACAGCCTCAATCAGCCCCAGCATTTT,.,many,TRBV19,TRBJ1-5
CASSQVETGRRTYEQYF,TGCGCCAGCAGCCAAGTCGAGACAGGGAGAAGGACCTACGAGCAGTACTTC,TRBD1,many,TRBV4-1,TRBJ2-7
CASSYLGDTYEQYF,TGTGCCAGCAGTTACTTGGGGGACACCTACGAGCAGTACTTC,.,few,TRBV6-5,TRBJ2-7
CASSPVGGSDEQYF,TGTGCCAGCAGCCCCGTGGGCGGGTCGGACGAGCAGTACTTC,.,many,TRBV7-2,TRBJ2-7
CAISESRGVGYGYTF,TGTGCCATCAGTGAGTCGAGAGGGGTTGGCTATGGCTACACCTTC,.,many,TRBV10-3,TRBJ1-2
CAWSRTGLGTQYF,TGTGCCTGGAGCCGGACCGGGTTGGGGACCCAGTACTTC,.,many,TRBV30,TRBJ2-5
CATYPRAPNRYEQYF,TGTGCCACCTACCCCCGGGCCCCGAATCGATACGAGCAGTACTTC,.,many,TRBV6-5,TRBJ2-7
CASSSGSRLSEQYF,TGTGCCAGCAGCTCAGGGAGTCGCCTGTCCGAGCAGTACTTC,.,many,TRBV7-8,TRBJ2-7
CASSAKGGEQFF,TGTGCCAGCAGTGCGAAGGGTGGTGAGCAGTTCTTC,.,many,TRBV6-1,TRBJ2-1
CASSPGLGGETQYF,TGTGCCAGCAGCCCGGGACTAGGGGGGGAGACCCAGTACTTC,TRBD2,.,TRBV7-9,TRBJ2-5
CASSTIPRDYYLF,TGTGCCAGCTCAACCATCCCCCGGGACTACTACCTCTTC,TRBD2,many,TRBV18,TRBJ2-7
CASRPQGRETQYF,TGTGCCAGCAGGCCACAGGGTAGAGAGACCCAGTACTTC,.,many,TRBV28,TRBJ2-5
CASSFGAFPANYGYTF,TGTGCCAGCAGTTTCGGGGCATTCCCAGCTAACTATGGCTACACCTTC,.,many,TRBV28,TRBJ1-2
CAWSVGLEQYF,TGTGCCTGGAGTGTGGGTCTCGAGCAGTACTTC,.,many,TRBV30,TRBJ2-7
CASSRTLVVETQYF,TGCGCCAGCAGCCGGACCCTGGTTGTGGAGACCCAGTACTTC,.,many,TRBV4-1,TRBJ2-5
CASSVPGRGGEQYF,TGTGCCAGCAGTGTACCGGGCCGGGGAGGCGAGCAGTACTTC,.,many,TRBV2,TRBJ2-7
CASSSTLAGGLAGELFF,TGTGCCAGCAGCTCTACCTTAGCGGGAGGTTTAGCCGGGGAGCTGTTTTTT,TRBD2,many,TRBV11-2,TRBJ2-2
CASSSTSGYTDTQYF,TGTGCCAGCAGCTCTACTAGCGGCTACACAGATACGCAGTATTTT,TRBD2,many,TRBV11-2,TRBJ2-3
CSASRGQTYEQYF,TGCAGTGCTTCCCGCGGACAGACTTACGAGCAGTACTTC,.,many,TRBV20-1,TRBJ2-7
CASSLVTARDEQYF,TGTGCCAGCAGCTTAGTGACAGCTCGCGACGAGCAGTACTTC,.,many,TRBV11-2,TRBJ2-7
CASSGDRQETQYF,TGTGCCAGCAGCGGGGACAGGCAAGAGACCCAGTACTTC,TRBD1,.,TRBV7-2,TRBJ2-5
CASSTDRFLGEQYF,TGTGCCAGTAGTACAGACCGATTCCTCGGCGAGCAGTACTTC,.,many,TRBV19,TRBJ2-7
CASSQERGRQYF,TGTGCCAGCAGCCAAGAGAGGGGGAGACAGTACTTC,.,many,TRBV4-2,TRBJ2-7
CASRGGQNTGELFF,TGTGCCAGCAGGGGGGGACAGAACACCGGGGAGCTGTTTTTT,.,many,TRBV2,TRBJ2-2
CASSPRGGALTDTQYF,TGTGCCAGCAGCCCCCGCGGAGGAGCCCTCACAGATACGCAGTATTTT,.,many,TRBV7-3,TRBJ2-3
CSASTQFGTSVSYEQYF,TGCAGTGCTAGTACCCAATTCGGGACTAGCGTTTCCTACGAGCAGTACTTC,TRBD2,many,TRBV20-1,TRBJ2-7
CASSLYSGLAVQETQYF,TGTGCCAGCAGCTTATACTCCGGGCTAGCGGTACAAGAGACCCAGTACTTC,TRBD2,.,TRBV11-2,TRBJ2-5
CASHENTEAFF,TGTGCCAGCCATGAGAACACTGAAGCTTTCTTT,.,.,TRBV19,TRBJ1-1
CASSPLGLAGSTGELFF,TGTGCCAGCAGCCCACTGGGCCTAGCGGGAAGCACCGGGGAGCTGTTTTTT,TRBD2,.,TRBV27,TRBJ2-2
CASSGDMNTGELFF,TGCGCCAGCAGTGGAGATATGAACACCGGGGAGCTGTTTTTT,.,many,TRBV5-1,TRBJ2-2
CASSLKGGGEAFF,TGTGCCAGCAGTTTAAAAGGGGGCGGTGAAGCTTTCTTT,TRBD1,many,TRBV27,TRBJ1-1
CASSLIGRSRGNTIYF,TGTGCCAGCAGTTTAATCGGCAGGAGTAGGGGAAACACCATATATTTT,.,.,TRBV12-3/TRBV12-4,TRBJ1-3
CSASLSGSLGETQYF,TGCAGTGCTAGTCTGTCTGGGTCACTGGGGGAGACCCAGTACTTC,.,.,TRBV20-1,TRBJ2-5
CASSNLAGVGTGELFF,TGTGCCAGCAGTAACCTGGCGGGAGTTGGCACCGGGGAGCTGTTTTTT,TRBD2,many,TRBV6-4,TRBJ2-2
CASSRDSQSTEAFF,TGTGCCAGCAGCCGGGACAGCCAGAGCACTGAAGCTTTCTTT,TRBD1,many,TRBV3-1,TRBJ1-1
CASSQEIGGETQYF,TGTGCCAGCAGCCAAGAAATAGGCGGAGAGACCCAGTACTTC,.,few,TRBV3-1,TRBJ2-5